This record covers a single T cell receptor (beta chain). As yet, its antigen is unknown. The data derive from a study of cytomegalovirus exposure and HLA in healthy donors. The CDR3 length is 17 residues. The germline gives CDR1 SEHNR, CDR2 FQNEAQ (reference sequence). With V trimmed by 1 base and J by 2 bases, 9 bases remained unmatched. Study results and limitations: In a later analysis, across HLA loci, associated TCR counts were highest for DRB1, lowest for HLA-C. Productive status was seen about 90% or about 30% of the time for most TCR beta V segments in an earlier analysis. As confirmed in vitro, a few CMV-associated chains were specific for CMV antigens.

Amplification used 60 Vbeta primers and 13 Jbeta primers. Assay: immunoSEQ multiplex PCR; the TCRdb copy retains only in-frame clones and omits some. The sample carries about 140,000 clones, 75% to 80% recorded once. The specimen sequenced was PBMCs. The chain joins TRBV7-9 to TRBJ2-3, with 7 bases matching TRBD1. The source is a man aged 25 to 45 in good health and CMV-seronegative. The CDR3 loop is CASSLGATGAYTDTQYF. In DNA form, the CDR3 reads TGTGCCAGCAGCTTAGGGGCCACAGGGGCCTACACAGATACGCAGTATTTT.